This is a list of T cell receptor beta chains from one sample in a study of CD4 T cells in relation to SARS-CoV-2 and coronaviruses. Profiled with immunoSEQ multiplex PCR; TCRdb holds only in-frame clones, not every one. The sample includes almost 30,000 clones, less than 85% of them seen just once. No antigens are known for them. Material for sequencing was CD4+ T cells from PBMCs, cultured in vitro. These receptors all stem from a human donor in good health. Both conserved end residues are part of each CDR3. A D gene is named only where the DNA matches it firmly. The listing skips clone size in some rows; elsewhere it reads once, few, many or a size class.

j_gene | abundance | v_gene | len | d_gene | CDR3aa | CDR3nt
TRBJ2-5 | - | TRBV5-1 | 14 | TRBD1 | CASSYGQGQETQYF | TGCGCCAGCAGCTACGGACAGGGCCAAGAGACCCAGTACTTC
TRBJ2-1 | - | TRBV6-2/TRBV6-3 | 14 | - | CASSAGAPYNEQFF | TGTGCCAGCAGTGCAGGGGCCCCATACAATGAGCAGTTCTTC
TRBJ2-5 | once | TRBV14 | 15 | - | CASSRKNDRIETQYF | TGTGCCAGCAGCCGCAAAAACGACAGGATAGAGACCCAGTACTTC
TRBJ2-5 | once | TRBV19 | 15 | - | CASSSKLAGQETQYF | TGTGCCAGTAGCTCAAAGTTGGCAGGCCAAGAGACCCAGTACTTC
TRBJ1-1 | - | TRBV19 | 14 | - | CASSFQGLVAEAFF | TGTGCCAGTAGTTTCCAGGGGTTGGTGGCTGAAGCTTTCTTT
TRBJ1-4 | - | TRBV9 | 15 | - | CASSAHSGGDEKLFF | TGTGCCAGCAGCGCCCATTCGGGGGGGGATGAAAAACTGTTTTTT
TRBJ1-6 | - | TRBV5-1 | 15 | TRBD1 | CASSGDRVYNSPLHF | TGCGCCAGCAGCGGTGACAGGGTATACAATTCACCCCTCCACTTT
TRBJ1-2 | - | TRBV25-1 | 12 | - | CASSDYRDGYTF | TGTGCCAGCAGTGACTACAGGGATGGCTACACCTTC
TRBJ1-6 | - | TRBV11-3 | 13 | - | CASSLEARSPLHF | TGTGCCAGCAGCTTAGAGGCGAGGTCACCCCTCCACTTT
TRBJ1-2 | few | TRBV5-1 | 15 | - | CASSLAPGDNYGYTF | TGCGCCAGCAGCTTGGCCCCCGGGGATAACTATGGCTACACCTTC
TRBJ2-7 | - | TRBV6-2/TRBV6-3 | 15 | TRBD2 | CASSDQRGSSYEQYF | TGTGCCAGCAGTGACCAGCGGGGGAGCTCCTACGAGCAGTACTTC
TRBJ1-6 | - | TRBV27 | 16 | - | CASRGDRSSYNSPLHF | TGTGCCAGCCGGGGGGACCGTAGCTCCTATAATTCACCCCTCCACTTT
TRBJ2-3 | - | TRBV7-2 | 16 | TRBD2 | CASSKEPGLVADTQYF | TGTGCCAGCAGCAAAGAACCGGGACTAGTGGCAGATACGCAGTATTTT
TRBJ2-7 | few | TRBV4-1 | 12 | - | CASSQGVSEQYF | TGCGCCAGCAGCCAAGGAGTAAGTGAGCAGTACTTC
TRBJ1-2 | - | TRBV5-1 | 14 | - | CASSLYGGSYGYTF | TGCGCCAGCAGCTTGTATGGGGGGAGCTATGGCTACACCTTC
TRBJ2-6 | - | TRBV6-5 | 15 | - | CASSTNRAGANVLTF | TGTGCCAGCTCGACCAACAGGGCTGGGGCCAACGTCCTGACTTTC
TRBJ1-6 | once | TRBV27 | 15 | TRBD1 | CASSTTGEGNSPLHF | TGTGCCAGCAGTACGACAGGGGAGGGTAATTCACCCCTCCACTTT
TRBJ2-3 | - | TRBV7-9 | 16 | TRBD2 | CASSFQASGGTDTQYF | TGTGCCAGCAGCTTTCAGGCTAGCGGGGGTACAGATACGCAGTATTTT
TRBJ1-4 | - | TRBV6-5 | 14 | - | CASTPPPTNEKLFF | TGTGCCAGCACGCCGCCACCAACTAATGAAAAACTGTTTTTT
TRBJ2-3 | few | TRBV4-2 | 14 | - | CASSQDMGADTQYF | TGTGCCAGCAGCCAAGATATGGGAGCAGATACGCAGTATTTT
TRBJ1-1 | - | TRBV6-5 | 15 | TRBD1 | CASSLQGGVNTEAFF | TGTGCCAGCAGTCTACAGGGGGGTGTGAACACTGAAGCTTTCTTT
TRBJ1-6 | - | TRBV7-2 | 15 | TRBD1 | CASSPRGTENSPLHF | TGTGCCAGCAGCCCTCGGGGGACAGAGAATTCACCCCTCCACTTT
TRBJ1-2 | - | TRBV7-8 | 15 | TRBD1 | CASSWGTGLNYGYTF | TGTGCCAGCAGCTGGGGGACAGGTCTTAACTATGGCTACACCTTC
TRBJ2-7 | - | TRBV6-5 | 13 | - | CASSSPGAYEQYF | TGTGCCAGCAGTTCCCCAGGGGCCTACGAGCAGTACTTC
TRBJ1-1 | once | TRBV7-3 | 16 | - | CASSLTRAGAGTEAFF | TGTGCCAGCAGCTTAACGAGGGCAGGGGCGGGCACTGAAGCTTTCTTT
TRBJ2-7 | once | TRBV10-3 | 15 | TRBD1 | CAISATGQGGYEQYF | TGTGCCATCAGTGCTACCGGACAGGGAGGCTACGAGCAGTACTTC
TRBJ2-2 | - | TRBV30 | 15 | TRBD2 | CACLPGLAGSGELFF | TGTGCCTGCCTTCCGGGACTAGCGGGTTCCGGGGAGCTGTTTTTT
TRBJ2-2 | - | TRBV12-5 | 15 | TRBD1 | CASGFGQGNTGELFF | TGTGCTAGTGGATTCGGACAGGGTAACACCGGGGAGCTGTTTTTT
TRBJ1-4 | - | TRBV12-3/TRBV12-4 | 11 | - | CASSPREQLFF | TGTGCCAGCAGCCCGCGGGAGCAACTGTTTTTT
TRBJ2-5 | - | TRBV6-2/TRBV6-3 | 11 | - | CASSKKETQYF | TGTGCCAGCAGTAAGAAGGAGACCCAGTACTTC
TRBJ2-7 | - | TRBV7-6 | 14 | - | CASSAARSSGEQYF | TGTGCCAGCAGCGCAGCGCGATCCTCGGGCGAGCAGTACTTC
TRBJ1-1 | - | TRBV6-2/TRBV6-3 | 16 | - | CASSYSSPRMNTEAFF | TGTGCCAGCAGTTACTCGAGTCCCAGAATGAACACTGAAGCTTTCTTT
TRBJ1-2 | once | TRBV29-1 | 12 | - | CSVGARNYGYTF | TGCAGCGTTGGGGCCAGAAACTATGGCTACACCTTC
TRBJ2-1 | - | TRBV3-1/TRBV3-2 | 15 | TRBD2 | CASSQGTRVGGEQFF | TGTGCCAGCAGCCAAGGGACTAGAGTCGGTGGGGAGCAGTTCTTC
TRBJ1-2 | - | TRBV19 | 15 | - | CASSPWTGARYGYTF | TGTGCCAGTAGTCCCTGGACGGGAGCAAGATATGGCTACACCTTC
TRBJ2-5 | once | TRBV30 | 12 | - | CAWSVRPVTQYF | TGTGCCTGGAGTGTACGACCAGTGACCCAGTACTTC
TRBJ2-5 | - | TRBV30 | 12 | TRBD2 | CAWTSGSETQYF | TGTGCCTGGACTAGCGGGTCAGAGACCCAGTACTTC
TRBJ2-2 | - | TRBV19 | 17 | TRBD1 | CASHRDRAPPNTGELFF | TGTGCCAGCCACCGGGACAGGGCCCCTCCGAACACCGGGGAGCTGTTTTTT
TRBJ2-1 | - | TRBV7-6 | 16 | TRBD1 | CASSHPLRDRHNEQFF | TGTGCCAGCAGCCATCCCCTCCGGGACAGGCACAATGAGCAGTTCTTC